This T cell receptor beta chain was obtained from a study of metastatic and nonmetastatic thyroid tumors. About the study: Repertoires were compared across blood and tumor or nodule tissue from malignant and benign thyroid patients.

Thyroid surgery took place with no prior treatment in any patient. The germline V gene has CDR1 SEHNR and CDR2 FQNEAQ (reference sequence). This CDR3 contains 14 residues. The V end was cut by 4 bases, the J end by 12 bases, with 22 bases between. Via MiXCR, TCRdb re-called the PCR reads. The sample lists tens of thousands of clones, over 12% seen once, with 15% to 19% in the top ten. The receptor was derived from a male donor with papillary thyroid cancer or a benign thyroid nodule (not recorded which). Some clones in this sample may be carry-over from other donors' samples. The chain has TRBV7-9 and TRBJ2-7; perhaps TRBD1 as D (6 bases). Sequenced input: blood. CDR3 residues: CASSSQQQGFHRYF. CDR3 nucleotide sequence: TGTGCCAGCAGCTCACAACAACAGGGTTTCCACAGGTACTTC. Drawing the rest from reference TRBV7-9 and TRBJ2-7, the complete variable domain is DTGVSQNPRHKITKRGQNVTFRCDPISEHNRLYWYRQTLGQGPEFLTYFQNEAQLEKSRLLSDRFSAERPKGSFSTLEIQRTEQGDSAMYLCASSSQQQGFHRYFGPGTRLTVT.